This TCR beta chain was identified during a study of T-cell reconstitution after alpha-beta-depleted transplantation in children. A library of TCRbeta sequences, prepared with unique molecular identifiers, was generated. From the PCR reads, TCRdb called clonotypes with MiXCR, one entry per CDR3 protein. The sample shows about 280,000 distinct CDR3 sequences, more than 9% of them seen only once. This clonotype has at least ten counts. Its antigen is as yet unknown. Study-wide results and limits: Newly made T cells mostly supplied T-cell counts and diversity one year after transplant.

Trimming shortened V by 6 bases and J by 0 bases, and 14 bases separated the two germline ends. Germline V gene sequence: CDR1 SEHNR, CDR2 FQNEAQ (reference sequence). This CDR3 region has 15 residues. The rearrangement joins TRBV7-9 to TRBJ2-5; the D gene could be TRBD1 or TRBD2 (5 bases each). Sequenced here: peripheral blood, sampled 180 days after TCRalphabeta/CD19-depleted stem cell transplant. The clonotype comes from a male patient between 2 and 10 years old who had a stem cell transplant for chronic granulomatous disease, so the T cells may come from the graft donor. The CDR3 nucleotides read TGTGCCAGCAGTTTATACCGGGACCACCAAGAGACCCAGTACTTC. This codes for CASSLYRDHQETQYF.